The clone carrying this TCR beta chain showed up many times. Its antigen remains unidentified. This sample stems from a study of Graves' ophthalmopathy and Graves' hyperthyroidism. Study findings and constraints: Predictions made by the model for ophthalmopathy progression reached 70% to 71% sensitivity and about 72% specificity.

The sequenced template was RNA, covering the TCR beta CDR3 region. Following a first-round RT-PCR that used HTBI primers, a second-round multiplex PCR was carried out. TCRdb reprocessed the multiplex PCR reads with MiXCR, giving one entry per CDR3 protein. The table includes a few hundred thousand distinct CDR3 sequences, roughly 15% detected once. Germline V gene lookup returns CDR1 SGHRS and CDR2 YFSETQ. The CDR3 loop spans 14 amino acids. The J segment lost 7 bases and the V segment lost 3 bases, leaving 7 bases of the junction unmatched. This TCR was recovered from an adult woman with stable Graves' hyperthyroidism. The chain uses TRBV5-1 and TRBJ2-7; 10 positions match TRBD1. The material sequenced was peripheral blood. The CDR3 spells CASSSRQGAGEQYF. CDR3 in DNA: TGCGCCAGCAGCTCCCGACAGGGGGCGGGTGAGCAGTACTTC.